This is a list of T cell receptor beta chains from one sample in a study of follicular helper T cells after annual influenza vaccination. Measured with immunoSEQ multiplex PCR; TCRdb has only the in-frame clones, and not every one. The sample includes thousands of clones, approximately 78% of them seen just once. This specimen was CXCR5+ CD38- circulating T follicular helper cells from blood, taken 7 days after influenza vaccination. The receptors come from an adult who received the influenza vaccine. Each CDR3 is given with its conserved first and last residue. Where a row states a size, it is once, few, many or the class of an expanded clone; other rows omit it.

V	size	J	CDR3
TRBV5-6	NA	TRBJ2-1	CASNGGGAGNEQFF
TRBV19	NA	TRBJ1-5	CASSSAVRGRYSNQPQHF
TRBV28	NA	TRBJ1-2	CASSLWDTPYGYTF
TRBV18	few	TRBJ2-1	CASSPPGTGTNEQFF
TRBV28	NA	TRBJ2-3	CASSLGGQGAGTQYF
TRBV5-4	NA	TRBJ1-3	CASSSPDSGNTIYF
TRBV7-9	NA	TRBJ1-1	CASSLGVANTEAFF
TRBV11-2	NA	TRBJ2-3	CASSSTTADTQYF
TRBV9	NA	TRBJ1-5	CASSSSPGGQGRQKVQPQHF
TRBV27	NA	TRBJ1-4	CASSPLTSATNEKLFF
TRBV18	NA	TRBJ2-5	CASSPSQTGRETQYF
TRBV28	NA	TRBJ1-5	CASSWTGGGFHQPQHF
TRBV15	NA	TRBJ1-6	CATSRYTGTGGSPLHF
TRBV18	NA	TRBJ2-5	CASSPGHKETQYF
TRBV6-1	few	TRBJ2-7	CATYPGQGLEQYF
TRBV15	NA	TRBJ1-5	CATSRLRDRKRNSNQPQHF
TRBV28	once	TRBJ2-5	CASSRQGAGQETQYF
TRBV19	NA	TRBJ1-4	CASSWGGSNEKLFF
TRBV12-5	NA	TRBJ2-3	CASGLGAGRAETRPSTDTQYF
TRBV5-1	few	TRBJ2-7	CASSWGTSGEYEQYF
TRBV6-5	NA	TRBJ1-5	CASRDDWRDQPQHF
TRBV19	NA	TRBJ1-2	CASSIEFGSYTF
TRBV29-1	few	TRBJ2-5	CSDQGGIGETQYF
TRBV11-2	NA	TRBJ1-4	CASSLRGLGNEKLFF
TRBV7-3	NA	TRBJ1-5	CASSSYDNQPQHF
TRBV25-1	NA	TRBJ2-4	CASSELAIQYF
TRBV28	once	TRBJ1-6	CASMEQVQGFSPLHF
TRBV7-2	NA	TRBJ2-2	CASSLYTLAGNSGELFF
TRBV2	NA	TRBJ2-3	CASSDPRGDSTDTQYF
TRBV6-1	few	TRBJ2-7	CASRAGTGGFYEQYF
TRBV7-2	NA	TRBJ1-1	CASSLAAGRTEAFF
TRBV18	NA	TRBJ1-2	CASSPSRDRDYGYTF
TRBV10-2	NA	TRBJ1-3	CASSGPETSSGNTIYF
TRBV14	NA	TRBJ2-5	CASSQLDKETQYF
TRBV11-2	NA	TRBJ2-2	CASSLDLTAANTGELFF
TRBV4-2	NA	TRBJ2-7	CASSRPDGDEQYF
TRBV4-3	NA	TRBJ1-2	CASSQDGTGSIRYTF
TRBV6-1	NA	TRBJ2-7	CASLGLAETYEQYF
TRBV19	NA	TRBJ1-4	CASSMLSGTGYEKLFF
TRBV27	NA	TRBJ1-1	CASSLYSDRVRAFF